The entry below describes one TCR beta chain. The clone's antigen remains unknown. There are no base qualities to consult, and no much larger clone falls within one base. There are 15 amino acids in the CDR3, from cysteine to phenylalanine inclusive. Only the CDR3 DNA stays, 45 bases, in frame from base 1. For this chain, trimming is 5 bases at the V end and 6 bases at the J end, and the number of junction bases without a gene match is 9. According to the germline V gene, CDR1 reads MNHEY and CDR2 reads SVGEGT. This sample was included in a study of type 1 regulatory T cells (dated by TCRdb to the early 2020s). Broadly, across the study: An in vitro protocol by which a Tr1-enriched, alloantigen-specific CD4 T cell product named T-allo10 was generated was characterized in the study. T-allo10 was being tested clinically in patients with hematological malignancies who were undergoing allogeneic hematopoietic stem cell transplantation.

Reads for this sample came from an Illumina MiSeq. The public reads were reprocessed in TCRdb via fastp at Q25 and MiXCR, keeping in-frame beta chains. Identical CDR3 proteins give one entry, which carries the most common genes and DNA. This sample holds about 97,000 distinct CDR3 sequences; around a third were observed only once. 2% to 2.5% of the sample is held by the ten biggest clonotypes. Recombination linked TRBV6-2 or TRBV6-3 to TRBJ2-7; the central 11 bases match TRBD2. The sequencing input was CD4+ T cells, either the whole sample or a sorted fraction (not recorded which). This TCR came from a human donor in good health. The CDR3 in this case is CASSDTGLAGSEQYF. The sequence in DNA is TGTGCCAGCAGTGACACTGGACTAGCGGGTAGCGAGCAGTACTTC.